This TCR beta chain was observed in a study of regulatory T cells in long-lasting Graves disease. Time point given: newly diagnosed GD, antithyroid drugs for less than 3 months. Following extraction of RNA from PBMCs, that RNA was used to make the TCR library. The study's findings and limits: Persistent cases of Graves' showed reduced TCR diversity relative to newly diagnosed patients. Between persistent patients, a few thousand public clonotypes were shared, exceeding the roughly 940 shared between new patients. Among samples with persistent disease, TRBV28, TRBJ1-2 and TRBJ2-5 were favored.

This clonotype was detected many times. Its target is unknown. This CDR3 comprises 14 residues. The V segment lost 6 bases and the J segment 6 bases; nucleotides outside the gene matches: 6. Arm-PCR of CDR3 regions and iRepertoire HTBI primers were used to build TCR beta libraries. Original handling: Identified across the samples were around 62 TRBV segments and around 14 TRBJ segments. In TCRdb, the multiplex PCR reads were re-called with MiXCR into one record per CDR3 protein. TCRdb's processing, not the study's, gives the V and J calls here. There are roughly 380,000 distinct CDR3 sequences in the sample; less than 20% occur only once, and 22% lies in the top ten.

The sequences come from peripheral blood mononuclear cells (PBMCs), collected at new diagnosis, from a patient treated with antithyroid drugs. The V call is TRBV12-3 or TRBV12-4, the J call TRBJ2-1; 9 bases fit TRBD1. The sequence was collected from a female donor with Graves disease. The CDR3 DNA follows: TGTGCCAGCAGCGAACAGGGGGCCGCCAATGAGCAGTTCTTC. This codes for CASSEQGAANEQFF.